This is a list of T cell receptor beta chains from one sample in a study of shared T cell receptors in the human thymus. The data were produced by immunoSEQ multiplex PCR, yet TCRdb's version contains in-frame clones alone and is incomplete. The profile covers 550,000 to 800,000 clones, with 70% to 90% appearing a single time and more than 0.008% taken by the ten largest. This sample also belongs to another study, concerning human thymus T cells.

The sample was thymocytes. All receptors derive from a girl under three years old with a congenital heart defect. CDR3s include the opening cysteine and the closing phenylalanine or tryptophan. D genes are given only for firm matches. Clone sizes are given selectively: once, few, many, or a class where the clone is expanded.

V	J	D	size	DNA	CDR3
TRBV29-1	TRBJ1-2	.	.	TGCAGCGTTGTCGAGGGGGAGAAGTATGGCTACACCTTC	CSVVEGEKYGYTF
TRBV14	TRBJ1-6	TRBD1	.	TGTGCCAGCAGCCAAGATAGCTCCGGACAGGGAACAAATTCACCCCTCCACTTT	CASSQDSSGQGTNSPLHF
TRBV21-1	TRBJ1-4	.	.	TGTGCCAGCAGCAAAAAAGAGCTTAATGAAAAACTGTTTTTT	CASSKKELNEKLFF
TRBV27	TRBJ2-1	TRBD2	.	TGTGCCAGCAGTTTATGGGGACTAGCGGGGGCCGTTGAGCAGTTCTTC	CASSLWGLAGAVEQFF
TRBV29-1	TRBJ2-2	.	few	TGCAGCGTGGGGGATCCGGGACAAATCACCGGGGAGCTGTTTTTT	CSVGDPGQITGELFF
TRBV13	TRBJ1-2	TRBD1	.	TGTGCCAGCAGCTTAGACAGGGGGAAAGCCTTTAACTATGGCTACACCTTC	CASSLDRGKAFNYGYTF
TRBV14	TRBJ1-1	.	.	TGTGCCAGCCAGCAGCCAAGGTTTACGGGGGAGGACACTGAAGCTTTCTTT	CASQQPRFTGEDTEAFF
TRBV14	TRBJ1-1	.	few	TGTGCCAGCAGCCAACCGGACACTGAAGCTTTCTTT	CASSQPDTEAFF
TRBV19	TRBJ1-2	TRBD1	.	TGTGCCAGTAGTATGCGACAGGGATTAGGGTATGGCTACACCTTC	CASSMRQGLGYGYTF
TRBV27	TRBJ2-1	TRBD2	.	TGTGCCAGCACCACATACCGGGTGACGGGGGGGCCTGGGGGTGAGCAGTTCTTC	CASTTYRVTGGPGGEQFF
TRBV6-4	TRBJ1-2	.	.	TGTGCCAGCAGGCCCGCCCAGCGCGGCTACACCTTC	CASRPAQRGYTF
TRBV2	TRBJ2-3	.	.	TGTGCCAGCAGTGTTAGACAGGTCCCCACAGATACGCAGTATTTT	CASSVRQVPTDTQYF
TRBV6-6	TRBJ2-1	TRBD1	.	TGTGCCAGCAGTTCTCCCCACGGGACAGGTAAGTTCTTC	CASSSPHGTGKFF
TRBV11-2	TRBJ1-3	.	.	TGTGCCAGCAGCCCTCGACAGAATCACTCTGGAAACACCATATATTTT	CASSPRQNHSGNTIYF
TRBV28	TRBJ2-3	.	.	TGTGCCAGCAGCTTCCCCCGCAACCGAGGCACAGATACGCAGTATTTT	CASSFPRNRGTDTQYF
TRBV29-1	TRBJ1-3	TRBD1	.	TGCAGCGGACAGGGCACAGGAAACACCATATATTTT	CSGQGTGNTIYF
TRBV12-5	TRBJ2-5	.	.	TGTGCTAGTGATTGGGGCAATGAGACCCAGTACTTC	CASDWGNETQYF
TRBV15	TRBJ2-1	TRBD2	.	TGTGCCACCAGCGCCCGAAGGGCTAGCGGGGGGCCATGTTTTTGTAATGAGCAGTTCTTC	CATSARRASGGPCFCNEQFF
TRBV27	TRBJ2-1	TRBD1	.	TGTGCCAGCAGTTTCTTCTCACAGGGGGAATTTTACAATGAGCAGTTCTTC	CASSFFSQGEFYNEQFF
TRBV30	TRBJ1-1	TRBD1	.	TGTGCCTGGAGTGTACTTGACAGGGAGGTTTCCACTGAAGCTTTCTTT	CAWSVLDREVSTEAFF
TRBV7-9	TRBJ2-4	.	.	TGTGCCAGCAGCTTCCCAGGGGGGTTTGCCAAAAACATTCAGTACTTC	CASSFPGGFAKNIQYF
TRBV13	TRBJ1-1	TRBD1	.	TGTGCCAGCAGCTTAAGTTGGGACAGTGAAGCTTTCTTT	CASSLSWDSEAFF
TRBV7-3	TRBJ1-2	.	.	TGTGCCAGCAGCCTAGACCCATCCTATGGCTACACCTTC	CASSLDPSYGYTF
TRBV5-6	TRBJ1-3	.	few	TGTGCCAGCACCACGGGACTCCTGTCTGGAAACACCATATATTTT	CASTTGLLSGNTIYF
TRBV4-2	TRBJ1-5	.	.	TGTGCCAGCAGCCAAGATCGGCAGCCCCAGCATTTT	CASSQDRQPQHF
TRBV4-1	TRBJ2-1	.	once	TGCGCCAGCAGCCCCCCCGAGACAGACCACAATGAGCAGTTCTTC	CASSPPETDHNEQFF
TRBV28	TRBJ2-7	.	.	TGTGCCAGCAGTTCGGCCCCGTACAGGGTCGAGCAGTACTTC	CASSSAPYRVEQYF
TRBV20-1	TRBJ2-4	.	once	TGCAGTGCTGGAGTAAAAAACATTCAGTACTTC	CSAGVKNIQYF
TRBV30	TRBJ2-7	.	.	TGTGCCCAATCGAGGGGGAATCCCACATACGAGCAGTACTTC	CAQSRGNPTYEQYF
TRBV29-1	TRBJ2-1	TRBD2	.	TGCAGCGTTTGGACTAGCGGCATTTACAATGAGCAGTTCTTC	CSVWTSGIYNEQFF
TRBV28	TRBJ1-6	.	.	TGTGCCACCTCCGACGGGGAAAATTCCCCCCTCCACTTT	CATSDGENSPLHF
TRBV5-4	TRBJ1-1	TRBD1	.	TGTGCCAGCAGCCCGAGGACAGGGGATACGAGGATGAACACTGAAGCTTTCTTT	CASSPRTGDTRMNTEAFF
TRBV2	TRBJ2-5	.	.	TGTGCCAGCAGAGGAGGGACAGTTCTTGGGACCCAGTACTTC	CASRGGTVLGTQYF